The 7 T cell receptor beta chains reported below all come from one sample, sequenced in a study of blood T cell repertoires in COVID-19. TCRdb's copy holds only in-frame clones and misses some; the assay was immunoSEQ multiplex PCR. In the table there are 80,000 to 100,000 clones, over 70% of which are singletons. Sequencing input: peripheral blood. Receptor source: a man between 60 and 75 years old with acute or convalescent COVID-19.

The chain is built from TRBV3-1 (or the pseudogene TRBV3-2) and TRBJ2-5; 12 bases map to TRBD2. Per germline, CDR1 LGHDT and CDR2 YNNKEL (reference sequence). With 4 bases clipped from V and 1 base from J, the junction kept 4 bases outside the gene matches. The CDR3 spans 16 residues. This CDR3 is CASSLSGLAGQETQYF. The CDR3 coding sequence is TGTGCCAGCAGCCTATCGGGACTAGCGGGCCAAGAGACCCAGTACTTC.

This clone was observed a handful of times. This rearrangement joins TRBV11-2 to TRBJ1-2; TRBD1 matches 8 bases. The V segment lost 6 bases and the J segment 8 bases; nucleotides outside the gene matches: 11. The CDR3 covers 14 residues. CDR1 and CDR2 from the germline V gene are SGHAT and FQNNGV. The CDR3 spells CASRRLRTGPGYTF. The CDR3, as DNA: TGTGCCAGCAGAAGGCTGAGGACAGGGCCAGGCTACACCTTC.

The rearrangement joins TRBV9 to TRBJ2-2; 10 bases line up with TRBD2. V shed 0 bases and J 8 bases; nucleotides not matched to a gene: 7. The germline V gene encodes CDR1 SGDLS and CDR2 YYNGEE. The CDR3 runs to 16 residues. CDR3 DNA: TGTGCCAGCAGCGTAGAGAGCGGGAGGGTTTTAGGGGAGCTGTTTTTT. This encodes CASSVESGRVLGELFF.

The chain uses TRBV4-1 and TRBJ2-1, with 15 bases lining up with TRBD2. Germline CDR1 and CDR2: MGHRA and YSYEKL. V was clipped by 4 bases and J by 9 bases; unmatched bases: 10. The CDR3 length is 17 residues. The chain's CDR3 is CASSPLRTSGGAGEQFF. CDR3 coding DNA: TGCGCCAGCAGCCCCTTGCGGACTAGCGGGGGGGCTGGTGAGCAGTTCTTC.

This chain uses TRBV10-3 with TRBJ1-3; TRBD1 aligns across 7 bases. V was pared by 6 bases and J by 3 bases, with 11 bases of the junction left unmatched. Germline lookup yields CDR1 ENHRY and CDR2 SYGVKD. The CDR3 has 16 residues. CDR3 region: CAIREDRPTIGNTIYF. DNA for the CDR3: TGTGCCATCAGAGAGGACAGGCCAACTATTGGAAACACCATATATTTT.

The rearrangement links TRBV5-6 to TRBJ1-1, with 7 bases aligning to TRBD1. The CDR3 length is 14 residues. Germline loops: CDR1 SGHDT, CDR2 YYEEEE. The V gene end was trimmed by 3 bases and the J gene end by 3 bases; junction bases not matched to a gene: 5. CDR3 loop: CASSWYDRDTEAFF. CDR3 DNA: TGTGCCAGCAGCTGGTACGACAGGGACACTGAAGCTTTCTTT.

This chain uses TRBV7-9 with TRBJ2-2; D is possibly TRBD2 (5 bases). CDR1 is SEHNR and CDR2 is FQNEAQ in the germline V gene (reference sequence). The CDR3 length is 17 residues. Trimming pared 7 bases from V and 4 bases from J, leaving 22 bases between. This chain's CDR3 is CASNYLAQQQGTGELFF. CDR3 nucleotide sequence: TGTGCCAGCAACTACCTAGCTCAACAGCAAGGCACCGGGGAGCTGTTTTTT.